What follows describes a single T cell receptor beta chain. The CDR3 runs 11 residues. Trimming removed 2 bases at V and 7 bases at J, with 4 bases between. Germline CDR1 is SGDLS and CDR2 is YYNGEE. TCRdb keeps only in-frame clones here, not all; method: immunoSEQ multiplex PCR. The sample shows about 130,000 clones, approximately 83% of them seen only once. This sample was taken from a study of cytotoxic CD8 clonotypes in ibrutinib-treated CLL. About the study: With a range of 6 to 36, the median treatment time before response samples were taken was eleven to twelve months.

The specimen comprised PBMCs, sampled after 24 months of ibrutinib treatment. This clonotype was obtained from a human donor with chronic lymphocytic leukemia. V is TRBV9 and J is TRBJ2-1; D gene unclear. CDR3 sequence reads: CASSVSNEQFF. Here the CDR3 DNA reads TGTGCCAGCAGCGTTTCGAATGAGCAGTTCTTC.